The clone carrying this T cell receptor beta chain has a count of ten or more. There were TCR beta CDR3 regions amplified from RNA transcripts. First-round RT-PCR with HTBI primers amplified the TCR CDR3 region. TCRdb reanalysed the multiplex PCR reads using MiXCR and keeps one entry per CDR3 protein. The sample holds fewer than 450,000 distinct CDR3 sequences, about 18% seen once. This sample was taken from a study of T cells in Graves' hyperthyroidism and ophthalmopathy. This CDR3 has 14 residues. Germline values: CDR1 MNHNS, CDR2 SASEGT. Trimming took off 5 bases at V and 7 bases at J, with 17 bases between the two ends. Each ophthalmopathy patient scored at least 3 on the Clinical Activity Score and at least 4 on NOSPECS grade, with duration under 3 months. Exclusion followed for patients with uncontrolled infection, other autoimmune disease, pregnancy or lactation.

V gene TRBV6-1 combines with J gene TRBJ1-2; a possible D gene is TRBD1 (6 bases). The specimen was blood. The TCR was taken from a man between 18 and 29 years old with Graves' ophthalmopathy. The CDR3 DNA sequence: TGTGCCAGCAGTTTAACGTCAGGGGCCAGTGGCTACACCTTC. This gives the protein CASSLTSGASGYTF.